Listed below are T cell receptor beta chains from one sample, sequenced in a study of cytomegalovirus exposure and HLA in healthy donors. Using immunoSEQ multiplex PCR, the repertoire was profiled, and TCRdb retains in-frame clones only, with some absent. The profile shows roughly 150,000 clones, less than 85% of them singletons. The specimen sequenced was PBMCs. Receptors originate from a woman between 55 and 75 years old in good health and CMV-seropositive. Both conserved end residues are part of each CDR3. A D gene is named only where the DNA matches it firmly. Some rows have no size entry. The others give once, few or many, or a class for an expanded clone.

V gene	clone size	J gene	D gene	CDR3 DNA	CDR3 protein
TRBV6-1	-	TRBJ1-5	-	TGTGCCAGCAGTGCCGCCGGTTGTTTT	CASSAAGCF
TRBV4-2	-	TRBJ2-3	-	TGTGCCAGCAGCCAAGATCGGGGGCAGGGGGCAGATACGCAGTATTTT	CASSQDRGQGADTQYF
TRBV28	-	TRBJ1-5	TRBD1	TGTGCCAGCAGTTTGTTACAGGGGAATCAGCCCCAGCATTTT	CASSLLQGNQPQHF
TRBV28	-	TRBJ1-2	-	TGTGCCAGCAGTTTAGGCCAGAACTATGGCTACACCTTC	CASSLGQNYGYTF
TRBV6-5	-	TRBJ2-3	-	TGTGCCAGCGCGGGACGGACAGATACGCAGTATTTT	CASAGRTDTQYF
TRBV25-1	-	TRBJ2-2	TRBD2	TGTGCCAGCAGTGATGGAGTAGCGGGCACGAACACCGGGGAGCTGTTTTTT	CASSDGVAGTNTGELFF
TRBV19	-	TRBJ2-7	TRBD1	TGTGCCAGTAGTATTTCGGGACAGGGTACTTACGAGCAGTACTTC	CASSISGQGTYEQYF
TRBV5-1	-	TRBJ1-4	TRBD1	TGCGCCAGCAGCCCGGACAGGGAGGAAAAACTGTTTTTT	CASSPDREEKLFF
TRBV7-2	-	TRBJ2-6	TRBD2	TGTGCCAGCACCCTTCGGGGGGGCTCTCTGGGGGCCAACGTCCTGACTTTC	CASTLRGGSLGANVLTF
TRBV6-1	few	TRBJ1-5	TRBD1	TGTGCCAGCAGAACAGGGGGCCGCAATCAGCCCCAGCATTTT	CASRTGGRNQPQHF
TRBV10-3	-	TRBJ2-7	TRBD2	TGTGCCATCACCCAGAGCGGGGCAGACGAGCAGTACTTC	CAITQSGADEQYF
TRBV27	-	TRBJ2-3	-	TGTGCCAGCAGTTCTTCCACGAGGGCGCAGTATTTT	CASSSSTRAQYF
TRBV5-6	-	TRBJ2-2	TRBD2	TGTGCCAGCAGCTTGGAGGGAGGGTACACCGGGGAGCTGTTTTTT	CASSLEGGYTGELFF
TRBV7-8	few	TRBJ2-5	-	TGTGCCAGCAGCTATCAGGGAAGCAAAGAGACCCAGTACTTC	CASSYQGSKETQYF
TRBV10-1	-	TRBJ2-1	TRBD1	TGCGCCAGCAGTGCCGGGACAGGGTTTTTCAATGAGCAGTTCTTC	CASSAGTGFFNEQFF
TRBV28	once	TRBJ2-1	-	TGTGCCAGCAGTTTGACACAGGGCGGTTGGAATGAGCAGTTCTTC	CASSLTQGGWNEQFF